Listed below are T cell receptor beta chains from one sample, sequenced in a study of blood T cells in healthy people across ages. TCRdb re-called the 5' RACE reads with MiXCR, one entry per CDR3 protein. The sample shows approximately 830,000 distinct CDR3 sequences, about 59% of them seen only once. Specimen: blood. The receptors come from a man aged 25 to 40 in good health. Both conserved end residues are part of each CDR3. Each record gives: CDR3 DNA, CDR3 protein, V gene, D gene, J gene, clone size. The D gene is left open where the match is weak. Not all rows give a size; the values are once, few, many and, for expanded clones, a class.

DNA: TGTGCCAGCAGTTTAATTAGCGGGGGTTCTGAGCAGTTCTTC
CDR3: CASSLISGGSEQFF
V: TRBV27
D: TRBD2
J: TRBJ2-1
size: .

DNA: TGCGCCAGCAGCCCACGACTAGCGGGGGGGGTCACAGATACGCAGTATTTT
CDR3: CASSPRLAGGVTDTQYF
V: TRBV4-1
D: TRBD2
J: TRBJ2-3
size: .

DNA: TGCAGCGCCAAGTCCCGGGACAGGGGGAGCCTATACAATGAGCAGTTCTTC
CDR3: CSAKSRDRGSLYNEQFF
V: TRBV29-1
D: TRBD1
J: TRBJ2-1
size: .

DNA: TGCAGTGCCTTACCCACAACACGGAGGAGCACAGATACGCAGTATTTT
CDR3: CSALPTTRRSTDTQYF
V: TRBV20-1
D: .
J: TRBJ2-3
size: .

DNA: TGCGCCAGCAGCTTGGACGCCACAAATGAGCAGTTATTC
CDR3: CASSLDATNEQLF
V: TRBV5-1
D: .
J: TRBJ2-1
size: .

DNA: TGCGCCAGCAGCTTGGGGAGAGGGGAAGTCGACGAGCAGTACTTC
CDR3: CASSLGRGEVDEQYF
V: TRBV5-1
D: .
J: TRBJ2-7
size: few

DNA: TGTGCCAGCAGCGTAGGTGGACAGGGCTCCTACGAGCAGTACTTC
CDR3: CASSVGGQGSYEQYF
V: TRBV9
D: TRBD1
J: TRBJ2-7
size: .

DNA: TGTGCCAGCAGTCAAACCGGGACAGGGAATTCACCCCTCCACTTT
CDR3: CASSQTGTGNSPLHF
V: TRBV7-2
D: TRBD1
J: TRBJ1-6
size: .

DNA: TGCGCCAGCAGTCCCCGACAGGGACATGACTACGAGCAGTACTTC
CDR3: CASSPRQGHDYEQYF
V: TRBV5-1
D: TRBD1
J: TRBJ2-7
size: .

DNA: TGTGCCAGCAAATTATACAGAGCAACTAATGAAAAACTGTTTTTT
CDR3: CASKLYRATNEKLFF
V: TRBV2
D: .
J: TRBJ1-4
size: .

DNA: TGTGCCAGCAGCTTGCCGACAGGCCAATCACCCCTCCACTTT
CDR3: CASSLPTGQSPLHF
V: TRBV7-2
D: .
J: TRBJ1-6
size: .

DNA: TGTGCCAGCAGCCGAGAGGAGGGAAGCAACACCGGGGAGCTGTTTTTT
CDR3: CASSREEGSNTGELFF
V: TRBV4-2
D: .
J: TRBJ2-2
size: .

DNA: TGCAGTGCTAGAGATCGAGAGGGTGGTGGCAATCAGCCCCAGCATTTT
CDR3: CSARDREGGGNQPQHF
V: TRBV20-1
D: .
J: TRBJ1-5
size: .

DNA: TGTGCCAGCAGCACACGACAGGGATCGGATTCACCCCTCCACTTT
CDR3: CASSTRQGSDSPLHF
V: TRBV7-2
D: TRBD1
J: TRBJ1-6
size: .

DNA: TGTGCCAGCACCCAAGGGGGAAGGGGAGGGGAGCAGTACTTC
CDR3: CASTQGGRGGEQYF
V: TRBV7-6
D: .
J: TRBJ2-5
size: .

DNA: TGTGCCAGCAGTTTATACGGGAGCTCCTACGAGCAGTACTTC
CDR3: CASSLYGSSYEQYF
V: TRBV28
D: .
J: TRBJ2-7
size: few

DNA: TGTGCCAGTGGTGTCAGGGGATGGGCGAACACCGGGGAGCTGTTTTTT
CDR3: CASGVRGWANTGELFF
V: TRBV2
D: .
J: TRBJ2-2
size: .

DNA: TGTGCCACCAGCGTTCGACTAGCGGGGAAAGCTAGCACAGATACGCAGTATTTT
CDR3: CATSVRLAGKASTDTQYF
V: TRBV15
D: TRBD2
J: TRBJ2-3
size: .

DNA: TGTGCCAGCAGCGTAGCTGGGGTTTTGGCGGAGACCCAGTACTTC
CDR3: CASSVAGVLAETQYF
V: TRBV9
D: .
J: TRBJ2-5
size: few

DNA: TGTGCCAGCAGTTTGGATCCTACTAGCGGGTACGAGCAGTACTTC
CDR3: CASSLDPTSGYEQYF
V: TRBV28
D: TRBD2
J: TRBJ2-7
size: .

DNA: TGTGCCAGCAGCTTAAGGGTCGGCGATGAGCAGTTCTTC
CDR3: CASSLRVGDEQFF
V: TRBV7-9
D: .
J: TRBJ2-1
size: .

DNA: TGTGCCAGCAGGGGAGGATGGGAGCAGTTCTTC
CDR3: CASRGGWEQFF
V: TRBV7-2
D: .
J: TRBJ2-1
size: few

DNA: TGTGCCAGCAGCTTAACCCCACTAGCGGGGGCGACCAGTGAGCAGTTCTTC
CDR3: CASSLTPLAGATSEQFF
V: TRBV7-3
D: TRBD2
J: TRBJ2-1
size: .

DNA: TGTGCCAGCAGCTTCTCTGGGACAGGGAGCTCCTACGAGCAGTACTTC
CDR3: CASSFSGTGSSYEQYF
V: TRBV7-2
D: TRBD1
J: TRBJ2-7
size: .

DNA: TGCAGTGCTAGAGATCTCTGGGCCGAAAATGAGCAGTTCTTC
CDR3: CSARDLWAENEQFF
V: TRBV20-1
D: .
J: TRBJ2-1
size: once

DNA: TGCAGTGCTGGACTACGGGACAGGGAAGTCGACGAGCAGTACTTC
CDR3: CSAGLRDREVDEQYF
V: TRBV20-1
D: TRBD1
J: TRBJ2-7
size: .

DNA: TGTGCCAGCAGCGTAGAAGGCGGGGGGGCCCCAGGCTCCTACGAGCAGTACTTC
CDR3: CASSVEGGGAPGSYEQYF
V: TRBV9
D: TRBD2
J: TRBJ2-7
size: .

DNA: TGTGCCAGCAGTCTCTTACAGGAATCTAGCACAGATACGCAGTATTTT
CDR3: CASSLLQESSTDTQYF
V: TRBV27
D: .
J: TRBJ2-3
size: few

DNA: TGCAGCGCGAGACAGGGAACCAATGAAAAACTGTTTTTT
CDR3: CSARQGTNEKLFF
V: TRBV29-1
D: TRBD1
J: TRBJ1-4
size: .

DNA: TGTGCCAGCAGCTACTCTATGACAGGGGACTATGGCTACACCTTC
CDR3: CASSYSMTGDYGYTF
V: TRBV9
D: TRBD1
J: TRBJ1-2
size: once

DNA: TGTGCCAGCAGCTTACAGGGGAGCTCCTACGAGCAGTACTTC
CDR3: CASSLQGSSYEQYF
V: TRBV7-2
D: .
J: TRBJ2-7
size: many

DNA: TGTGCCAGCAGCCAAGCCACAGATACGCAGTATTTT
CDR3: CASSQATDTQYF
V: TRBV7-2
D: .
J: TRBJ2-3
size: many

DNA: TGTGCCAGCAGGTCACAGGGGGCCTATGGCTACACCTTC
CDR3: CASRSQGAYGYTF
V: TRBV6-2/TRBV6-3
D: TRBD1
J: TRBJ1-2
size: few

DNA: TGTGCCAGCAGCAAAATAGCGGGGGGGCTTGAGACCCAGTACTTC
CDR3: CASSKIAGGLETQYF
V: TRBV7-2
D: TRBD2
J: TRBJ2-5
size: .

DNA: TGTGCCAGCAGCGTAGTCGGAGCGGCCGAGACCCAGTACTTC
CDR3: CASSVVGAAETQYF
V: TRBV9
D: .
J: TRBJ2-5
size: .

DNA: TGCAGCGTTCGGACTAGCGGGGGCCAAGGGGAGACCCAGTACTTC
CDR3: CSVRTSGGQGETQYF
V: TRBV29-1
D: TRBD2
J: TRBJ2-5
size: many

DNA: TGCGCCAGCAGCCAGTTTGGGACTACGGAGTACAATGAGCAGTTCTTC
CDR3: CASSQFGTTEYNEQFF
V: TRBV4-3
D: TRBD2
J: TRBJ2-1
size: .

DNA: TGTGCCAGCAAGATCCAAGAGACCCAGTACTTC
CDR3: CASKIQETQYF
V: TRBV7-8
D: .
J: TRBJ2-5
size: .

DNA: TGTGCCAGCAGGGACGGACAGAGCGGCACAGATACGCAGTATTTT
CDR3: CASRDGQSGTDTQYF
V: TRBV7-3
D: .
J: TRBJ2-3
size: .

DNA: TGTGCCAGCAGCCCAGTATCCAATAGCAATCAGCCCCAGCATTTT
CDR3: CASSPVSNSNQPQHF
V: TRBV2
D: .
J: TRBJ1-5
size: .

DNA: TGTGCCAGCAGCAAAGGGACACCCTACGAGCAGTACTTC
CDR3: CASSKGTPYEQYF
V: TRBV9
D: .
J: TRBJ2-7
size: .

DNA: TGTGCCAGCAGCCAAACACGGGAAGCTTTCTTT
CDR3: CASSQTREAFF
V: TRBV7-9
D: .
J: TRBJ1-1
size: many

DNA: TGTGCCAGCAGCGTAGGTAGCGGTCCCTACGAGCAGTACTTC
CDR3: CASSVGSGPYEQYF
V: TRBV9
D: .
J: TRBJ2-7
size: .

DNA: TGTGCCAGCAGCCAAGATGGGACACTTAATAATTCACCCCTCCACTTT
CDR3: CASSQDGTLNNSPLHF
V: TRBV4-2
D: .
J: TRBJ1-6
size: .

DNA: TGTGCGACAAGGGACAGGGCCAACTATGGCTACACCTTC
CDR3: CATRDRANYGYTF
V: TRBV28
D: TRBD1
J: TRBJ1-2
size: .

DNA: TGTGCCAGCAGGGGACGGGGGGCAATTTCACCCCTCCACTTT
CDR3: CASRGRGAISPLHF
V: TRBV27
D: .
J: TRBJ1-6
size: once

DNA: TGCAGTGCTAGAAGTAGAGGGGGGTCCCTGGGGGAGCAGTACTTC
CDR3: CSARSRGGSLGEQYF
V: TRBV20-1
D: .
J: TRBJ2-5
size: many

DNA: TGCAGTGCTAGAGATGCAGGGGGCAAGGGCAATCAGCCCCAGCATTTT
CDR3: CSARDAGGKGNQPQHF
V: TRBV20-1
D: TRBD1
J: TRBJ1-5
size: many

DNA: TGTGCCAGCAGTCAAGGACAGGGGGCTTTCTACGAGCAGTACTTC
CDR3: CASSQGQGAFYEQYF
V: TRBV7-2
D: TRBD1
J: TRBJ2-7
size: .

DNA: TGTGCCAGCAGCTTAGACCGACGTTACACTGAAGCTTTCTTT
CDR3: CASSLDRRYTEAFF
V: TRBV7-8
D: .
J: TRBJ1-1
size: .

DNA: TGTGCCAGCAGTCCCCGACTAGCGGGGGGGAATGAGCAGTTCTTC
CDR3: CASSPRLAGGNEQFF
V: TRBV12-3/TRBV12-4
D: TRBD2
J: TRBJ2-1
size: few